This entry describes one TCR beta chain. Assay: immunoSEQ multiplex PCR; the TCRdb copy retains only in-frame clones and omits some. The data show some 700,000 clones, roughly 90% seen once. V was pared by 6 bases and J by 4 bases, with 9 bases of the junction left unmatched. The CDR3 has 15 amino acids. Germline V gives CDR1 SNHLY, CDR2 FYNNEI. This sample is drawn from a study of shared T cell receptors in the human thymus. These same data were also listed under a study on human thymus T cells. From that second work: Serving as donors were healthy Finnish infants, each of whom was having open corrective surgery for congenital heart defects. Resections removed during corrective heart surgery provided the thymus tissue used. The authors found apparently biased V and J gene usage in thymic and blood repertoires.

The sequence was collected from a boy under two years old with a congenital heart defect. The chain carries TRBV2 and TRBJ2-7, with TRBD1 matching 10 bases. Sequenced material: thymocytes. The CDR3 here is CASSLRDRGKYEQYF. In DNA, the CDR3 is TGTGCCAGCAGCCTCCGGGACAGGGGAAAATACGAGCAGTACTTC.